Described below is a single T cell receptor (beta chain) sequence and its context. This clonotype was detected many times. Its antigen is currently not known. Mismatch with germline at one junction end may stem from a read error. The data belong to a study of Graves' ophthalmopathy and Graves' hyperthyroidism (dated by TCRdb to the late 2010s). Study-wide context: Peripheral blood was collected at initial diagnosis, before any treatment. The study used TCR beta repertoire signatures to distinguish Graves' ophthalmopathy from Graves' hyperthyroidism and to predict progression to ophthalmopathy. In total, 135 blood samples were TCR-sequenced: some 43 ophthalmopathy, some 80 hyperthyroidism and roughly 17 hyperthyroidism-to-ophthalmopathy patients. To explore V-J signatures that separate ophthalmopathy from hyperthyroidism, a discovery set of 100 patients was enrolled, consisting of roughly 45 with ophthalmopathy and roughly 60 with stable hyperthyroidism. For independent validation, a separate cohort was made up of approximately 19 hyperthyroidism patients plus 17 patients who later progressed from hyperthyroidism to ophthalmopathy. T-cell repertoires of thyroid tissue and blood were compared in over 5 hyperthyroidism patients. Following sampling, methimazole starting at 30 mg daily was administered to hyperthyroidism patients, and high-dose intravenous methylprednisolone was administered to ophthalmopathy patients.

The cysteine opens and the phenylalanine closes a CDR3 of 17 amino acids. Of the read, only the CDR3 DNA is kept; its 51 bases are in frame from base 1. According to the germline V gene, CDR1 reads ENHRY and CDR2 reads SYGVKD. Overall study results and their limits: Sample size was not statistically predetermined, and group allocation was not concealed from the investigators. In validation, the model predicted ophthalmopathy progression with about 71% sensitivity and less than 80% specificity; some twelve predicted patients were CT-confirmed with GO in a median of approximately six months. Among expanded thyroid clonotypes with frequency above 0.001, most also showed up in blood, which suggests that blood repertoires may reflect the thyroid immune response. In cross-validation, the 13-signature model distinguished ophthalmopathy from stable hyperthyroidism with less than 90% sensitivity and about 81% specificity, while in the test set the corresponding values were about 79% and 69%.

TCR beta CDR3 regions were amplified from RNA transcripts for repertoire sequencing. The first round was an RT-PCR using HTBI primers with the Qiagen OneStep RT-PCR kit, and this first round was followed by a second-round multiplex PCR, then size selection and purification. Libraries were sequenced on an Illumina HiSeq2000 using paired-end 100 bp reads. Regarding the original processing steps: Reads were processed with SOAPnuke, discarding reads with adapters, uncalled bases, mean Phred below 15, or no exact constant-primer or identifier match. High-quality paired reads were merged with COPE v1.2.5. Each unique nucleotide sequence was defined as a clonotype, and clonotypes were aligned to IMGT TRB V, D and J references with MiTCR v1.1. Analysis was restricted to V-J combinations with a frequency above 0.0001, which covered 98% to 99.2% of repertoires. A TCR clonal expansion and chaos score per V-J combination was defined as the ratio of F50 clonal expansion to chaos observed in the TCRdist matrix. Welch's t-statistics and random forest were used to narrow the features down to more than 10 V-J combinations, which were then fed into a naive Bayes classifier. The Morisita-Horn index was used to measure how similar the thyroid and blood repertoires were. In-frame beta chains were kept once TCRdb had trimmed the public reads at Q25 with fastp and called clones with MiXCR. Entries are consolidated by CDR3 protein sequence, retaining the most common genes and DNA. Here the V and J calls rest on TCRdb's processing, not on the authors' analysis. Across this sample there are some 350,000 distinct CDR3 sequences, with 17% seen only once. 2.4% of the sample is held by the ten biggest clonotypes.

Hyperthyroidism was considered stable if no progression to ophthalmopathy occurred within 18 months of follow-up. The hyperthyroidism patients were 18 to 65 years old and newly diagnosed, with a disease duration of less than 2 months. Patients with other autoimmune diseases, uncontrolled infections, pregnancy or lactation were excluded. Clinical symptoms, serum thyroxine, TRAb, thyroid ultrasound and orbital computed tomography were used for diagnosis. Using Ficoll-Paque density gradient centrifugation, PBMCs were isolated from 8.5 to 10 ml of fresh peripheral blood. Total RNA was extracted using Trizol reagent, and RNA quality was checked on an Agilent 2100 Bioanalyzer.

This receptor chain uses TRBV10-3 and TRBJ2-2, with 8 central nucleotides matching TRBD1. Source material: peripheral blood. The source of this sequence is an adult woman with stable Graves' hyperthyroidism. Here is the DNA: TGTGCCGTCAGTGAGTCACGGACAGGGCCTAACACCGGGGAGCTGTTTTTT. This encodes CAVSESRTGPNTGELFF.